A selection of T cell receptor beta chains follows, all from one sample in a study of blood T cells in healthy people across ages. TCRdb reprocessed the 5' RACE reads via MiXCR and lists one record per CDR3 protein. The table lists over 950,000 distinct CDR3 sequences, just over 50% of them singletons. The sample taken for sequencing was blood. These receptors all come from a woman aged 55-75 years in good health. Both conserved end residues are part of each CDR3. D genes are given only for firm matches. Size is omitted from some rows. Given values are once, few, many or a class for expanded clones.

>NA|NA|TRBV10-3|TRBJ2-7
TGTGCCACCGCCATGAGAAGCTCCTACGAGCAGTACTTC
CATAMRSSYEQYF
>NA|NA|TRBV28|TRBJ1-2
TGTGCCAGCAGTTCCCAAGCGGCAGGGAACTATGGCTACACCTTC
CASSSQAAGNYGYTF
>NA|few|TRBV11-2|TRBJ2-3
TGTGCCAGCAGCTTTTACTGGGCGGGGTTCAGGACAGATACGCAGTATTTT
CASSFYWAGFRTDTQYF
>NA|few|TRBV11-2|TRBJ2-5
TGTGCCAGCAGCCCACAATCAGAACGGGAGACCCAGTACTTC
CASSPQSERETQYF
>NA|NA|TRBV5-5|TRBJ2-5
TGTGCCAGCAGCTTGGGGGCAGGGATTGACCAAGAGACCCAGTACTTC
CASSLGAGIDQETQYF
>NA|few|TRBV19|TRBJ2-1
TGTGCCAGTAGGACGGGCTCGGCGGAGCAGTTCTTC
CASRTGSAEQFF
>NA|few|TRBV5-1|TRBJ2-3
TGCGCCAGCAGCTTGGGGCTACGGGGTATCACAGATACGCAGTATTTT
CASSLGLRGITDTQYF
>NA|NA|TRBV11-2|TRBJ2-1
TGTGCCAGCAGCTTTTTCAGCAATGGGCAGTTCTTC
CASSFFSNGQFF
>NA|few|TRBV10-3|TRBJ2-5
TGTGCCATCAGTGAGTCGAATCGGAGCGAAGAGACCCAGTACTTC
CAISESNRSEETQYF
>NA|NA|TRBV27|TRBJ2-1
TGTGCCAGCAGTACCAACTATTACAATGAGCAGTTCTTC
CASSTNYYNEQFF
>TRBD2|NA|TRBV7-8|TRBJ2-7
TGTGCCAGCAGCTCTGGGACTAGCGGGAGGCCGCAGGGCCACGAGCAGTACTTC
CASSSGTSGRPQGHEQYF
>NA|NA|TRBV24-1|TRBJ1-2
TGTGCCACCAGTGAAACATCCTCACGGGGCTACACCTTC
CATSETSSRGYTF
>NA|NA|TRBV5-1|TRBJ2-5
TGCGCCAGCAGCGTAGGGATCCCAGGGAACAAAGAGACCCAGTACTTC
CASSVGIPGNKETQYF